Listed below are T cell receptor beta chains from one sample, sequenced in a study of T cell repertoires in cytomegalovirus infection. No antigen has been identified for these receptors. MiXCR was run by TCRdb on the reads, yielding one entry per CDR3 protein. The sample comprises about 900,000 distinct CDR3 sequences, less than 35% of which are singletons, and around 15% rests with the top ten. The sample in question was cultured CD8+ T cells from PBMCs, obtained from culture after CMV antigen stimulation. The source of these receptors is a human donor in good health (CMV status not recorded). Some clones in this sample may be carry-over from other donors' samples. CDR3s include the opening cysteine and the closing phenylalanine or tryptophan. The order of the fields is V gene, J gene, D gene, clone size, CDR3 protein, CDR3 DNA. A D gene is named only where the DNA matches it firmly. For some rows the clone size is stated as once, few or many, or as a class when expanded; others skip it.

TRBV6-6	TRBJ1-1	TRBD1	NA	CASITGGGAFF	TGTGCCAGCATTACAGGGGGTGGCGCTTTCTTT
TRBV19	TRBJ2-1	NA	NA	CASSITESSYNEQFF	TGTGCCAGTAGTATCACAGAGAGCTCCTACAATGAGCAGTTCTTC
TRBV6-2/TRBV6-3	TRBJ1-1	NA	NA	CASSPTKRTEAFF	TGTGCCAGCAGTCCCACGAAACGGACTGAAGCTTTCTTT
TRBV19	TRBJ1-5	NA	few	CASSPEGGKSNQPQHF	TGTGCCAGTAGCCCGGAGGGGGGGAAAAGCAATCAGCCCCAGCATTTT
TRBV7-9	TRBJ2-1	NA	few	CASSLASYSNEQFF	TGTGCCAGCAGCTTAGCTTCTTACTCCAATGAGCAGTTCTTC
TRBV5-1	TRBJ2-5	TRBD1	few	CASSMTGGQETQYF	TGCGCCAGCAGCATGACAGGGGGACAAGAGACCCAGTACTTC
TRBV28	TRBJ2-1	NA	NA	CASSPHIPRTHEQFF	TGTGCCAGCAGTCCCCATATCCCGCGGACACATGAGCAGTTCTTC
TRBV6-1	TRBJ2-1	TRBD1	many	CATMTGRQEQFF	TGTGCCACAATGACAGGGAGACAGGAGCAGTTCTTC
TRBV6-6	TRBJ1-2	NA	NA	CASSNPAYGYTF	TGTGCCAGTTCCAATCCTGCCTATGGCTACACCTTC
TRBV10-3	TRBJ2-2	NA	once	CAIDRDISANTGELFF	TGTGCCATAGACCGGGACATCTCCGCGAACACCGGGGAGCTGTTTTTT
TRBV7-9	TRBJ1-4	NA	few	CASKGPNEKLFF	TGTGCCAGCAAAGGGCCTAATGAAAAACTGTTTTTT
TRBV7-2	TRBJ1-6	NA	few	CASSPYSFSYNSPLHF	TGTGCCAGCAGCCCCTACTCCTTCTCCTATAATTCACCCCTCCACTTT
TRBV7-9	TRBJ1-2	TRBD1	NA	CASSQPQGEIRDRTNGYTF	TGTGCCAGCAGCCAACCACAGGGGGAGATTAGAGATCGTACAAATGGCTACACCTTC
TRBV20-1	TRBJ2-2	NA	NA	CSARDRGHRITGELFF	TGCAGTGCTAGAGATCGGGGACACCGGATCACCGGGGAGCTGTTTTTT
TRBV19	TRBJ2-3	NA	NA	CASRGWASSTDTQYF	TGTGCCAGTAGAGGGTGGGCTAGCAGCACAGATACGCAGTATTTT
TRBV7-9	TRBJ2-5	NA	many	CASSITGPMGETQYF	TGTGCCAGCAGCATAACCGGACCCATGGGAGAGACCCAGTACTTC
TRBV27	TRBJ1-1	NA	many	CASKKPRANTEAFF	TGTGCCAGCAAAAAGCCCAGGGCGAACACTGAAGCTTTCTTT
TRBV3-1	TRBJ1-2	NA	NA	CASSRLSYGYTF	TGTGCCAGCAGCAGGCTCAGCTATGGCTACACCTTC
TRBV28	TRBJ2-5	TRBD2	NA	CASSPGLAGGRGETQYF	TGTGCCAGCAGTCCGGGACTAGCGGGGGGCCGGGGAGAGACCCAGTACTTC
TRBV6-5	TRBJ2-2	TRBD2	NA	CASSSVAGENTGELFF	TGTGCCAGCAGTTCAGTAGCGGGGGAAAACACCGGGGAGCTGTTTTTT
TRBV12-3/TRBV12-4	TRBJ1-1	NA	few	CASTPGHLEAFF	TGTGCCAGCACCCCCGGGCACCTAGAAGCTTTCTTT
TRBV12-3/TRBV12-4	TRBJ2-5	NA	NA	CASKWGSGGETQYF	TGTGCCAGCAAGTGGGGCTCCGGAGGGGAGACCCAGTACTTC
TRBV6-6	TRBJ1-2	NA	few	CASSYERGGGYTF	TGTGCCAGCAGTTACGAGAGGGGAGGGGGCTACACCTTC
TRBV20-1	TRBJ2-2	NA	NA	CSARDLKGRFTGELFF	TGCAGTGCTAGAGATTTAAAGGGGCGCTTCACCGGGGAGCTGTTTTTT
TRBV15	TRBJ1-1	TRBD1	NA	CATSRVGTGFRTEAFF	TGTGCCACCAGCAGAGTGGGGACAGGGTTTAGAACTGAAGCTTTCTTT
TRBV6-1	TRBJ1-1	NA	many	CASQLGGNTEAFF	TGTGCCAGCCAGTTAGGAGGCAACACTGAAGCTTTCTTT
TRBV7-2	TRBJ1-2	NA	few	CASSLVYPGVWDAF	TGTGCCAGCAGCTTAGTTTACCCAGGGGTGTGGGATGCCTTC
TRBV7-9	TRBJ2-1	NA	NA	CASSSGARQFF	TGTGCCAGCAGCTCCGGGGCAAGGCAGTTCTTC
TRBV19	TRBJ1-1	NA	NA	CASSIASGSEAFF	TGTGCCAGTAGTATAGCTTCGGGGTCCGAAGCTTTCTTT
TRBV7-2	TRBJ1-2	TRBD1	many	CASSETGRDGYTF	TGTGCCAGCAGCGAGACAGGGAGAGATGGCTACACCTTC
TRBV7-8	TRBJ1-6	NA	many	CASSLAGDYSPLHF	TGTGCCAGCAGCTTAGCCGGGGATTATTCACCCCTCCACTTT
TRBV5-5	TRBJ2-1	NA	NA	CASSLRLGTEQFF	TGTGCCAGCAGCTTGAGGCTCGGGACTGAGCAGTTCTTC
TRBV6-2/TRBV6-3	TRBJ1-5	NA	NA	CASREDSSRHQPQHF	TGTGCCAGCAGGGAGGACAGCTCGCGTCACCAGCCCCAGCATTTT
TRBV24-1	TRBJ2-1	TRBD2	NA	CATSDNSGGGRGEQFF	TGTGCCACCAGTGACAATAGCGGGGGGGGCCGCGGGGAGCAGTTCTTC
TRBV27	TRBJ1-5	NA	many	CASSLTAYSNQPQHF	TGTGCCAGCAGCTTAACAGCCTATAGCAATCAGCCCCAGCATTTT
TRBV6-6	TRBJ1-2	TRBD1	NA	CASTDEDRGTWRGGWIYGYTF	TGTGCCAGCACCGACGAGGACAGGGGGACTTGGCGTGGTGGGTGGATCTATGGCTACACCTTC
TRBV7-9	TRBJ2-7	TRBD2	NA	CASSRAGTSGGLTYDQYF	TGTGCCAGCAGCCGCGCCGGGACTAGCGGGGGGTTGACCTACGATCAGTACTTC
TRBV27	TRBJ1-6	NA	many	CASSFHSGNSPLHF	TGTGCCAGCAGTTTCCACTCGGGTAATTCACCCCTCCACTTT
TRBV12-5	TRBJ2-2	NA	NA	CASGFSRGGNTGELFF	TGTGCTAGTGGCTTCAGCCGAGGGGGGAACACCGGGGAGCTGTTTTTT
TRBV9	TRBJ1-3	NA	NA	CASGGGTIYF	TGTGCCAGTGGAGGTGGCACCATATATTTT
TRBV7-6	TRBJ2-2	NA	few	CASSLGWNTGELFF	TGTGCCAGCAGCTTAGGGTGGAACACCGGGGAGCTGTTTTTT
TRBV11-3	TRBJ1-1	NA	few	CASSPGSTRNTEAFF	TGTGCCAGCAGCCCAGGGTCCACCCGAAACACTGAAGCTTTCTTT
TRBV6-5	TRBJ1-2	NA	NA	CASTSTREGYRQGYTF	TGTGCCAGCACCTCAACTCGGGAAGGTTACCGTCAAGGCTACACCTTC
TRBV7-2	TRBJ2-7	NA	many	CASSYPGTPYEQYF	TGTGCCAGCAGCTACCCCGGGACACCCTACGAGCAGTACTTC
TRBV7-2	TRBJ2-1	NA	few	CASSLGGGAASYNEQFF	TGTGCCAGCAGCTTAGGGGGGGGCGCGGCTTCCTACAATGAGCAGTTCTTC
TRBV19	TRBJ1-2	NA	few	CASTPEGPPDYGYTF	TGTGCCAGTACCCCGGAGGGACCGCCAGACTATGGCTACACCTTC
TRBV9	TRBJ1-4	TRBD1	NA	CASSVGGGSLTNEKLFF	TGTGCCAGCAGCGTAGGAGGGGGCTCGTTAACTAATGAAAAACTGTTTTTT
TRBV19	TRBJ2-7	NA	few	CASSANGLAYEQYF	TGTGCCAGTAGTGCCAACGGACTGGCCTACGAGCAGTACTTC